This is a list of T cell receptor beta chains from one sample in a study of CD8 T cells in Susac syndrome. TCRdb reprocessed the immunoSEQ multiplex PCR reads via MiXCR and lists one record per CDR3 protein. Here the sample spans 200,000 to 300,000 distinct CDR3 sequences, 85% to 95% being singletons. The sequencing input was CD4+ T cells from PBMCs. These receptors all stem from a human donor with multiple sclerosis. Both conserved end residues are part of each CDR3. Each record gives: clone size, D gene, V gene, J gene, CDR3 DNA, CDR3 protein. A D gene is named only where the DNA matches it firmly. Some rows mark clone size as missing; the rest say once, few, many or name a class of expanded clone.

size: .
D: .
V: TRBV6-1
J: TRBJ1-4
DNA: TGTGCCAGCGCCCGACGGACACAACTCTCTAATGAAAAACTGTTTTTT
CDR3: CASARRTQLSNEKLFF

size: .
D: .
V: TRBV6-4
J: TRBJ2-2
DNA: TGTGCCAGCAGTGACTCGGGGCGGACCGGGGAGCTGTTTTTT
CDR3: CASSDSGRTGELFF

size: .
D: .
V: TRBV27
J: TRBJ1-6
DNA: TGTGCCAGCGCCCGGGTTCGGAATTCACCCCTCCACTTT
CDR3: CASARVRNSPLHF

size: .
D: TRBD1
V: TRBV5-6
J: TRBJ2-4
DNA: TGTGCCAGCAGCTTGGTGGGACAGGGGGCCCTGATAAACATTCAGTACTTC
CDR3: CASSLVGQGALINIQYF

size: .
D: .
V: TRBV7-9
J: TRBJ1-1
DNA: TGTGCCAGCAGCAAGGAATTCCGCACTGAAGCTTTCTTT
CDR3: CASSKEFRTEAFF

size: once
D: .
V: TRBV20-1
J: TRBJ2-1
DNA: TGCAGTGCTCTTGGGCCGACCGAGCAGTTCTTC
CDR3: CSALGPTEQFF

size: .
D: .
V: TRBV10-3
J: TRBJ2-1
DNA: TGTGCCATCAGTGAGTTGGGCGGGCCCAACTCCTACAATGAGCAGTTCTTC
CDR3: CAISELGGPNSYNEQFF

size: .
D: .
V: TRBV6-5
J: TRBJ2-2
DNA: TGTGCCAGCAGTCCACGATTCACCGGGGAGCTGTTTTTT
CDR3: CASSPRFTGELFF

size: .
D: TRBD1
V: TRBV7-8
J: TRBJ1-2
DNA: TGTGCCAGCAGCCAAAGGTCAGGGGGCGCTGACTATGGCTACACCTTC
CDR3: CASSQRSGGADYGYTF

size: once
D: .
V: TRBV3-1
J: TRBJ1-1
DNA: TGTGCCAGCAGCCCCCAGTTCGGCTCTGAAGCTTTCTTT
CDR3: CASSPQFGSEAFF

size: .
D: TRBD2
V: TRBV12-3/TRBV12-4
J: TRBJ2-7
DNA: TGTGCCAGCAGTCTTGGCGGGAGATCCTACGAGCAGTACTTC
CDR3: CASSLGGRSYEQYF

size: .
D: TRBD2
V: TRBV6-2/TRBV6-3
J: TRBJ2-1
DNA: TGTGCCAGCAGTTACCCCAGAATAGCGGGAGGCAATGAGCAGTTCTTC
CDR3: CASSYPRIAGGNEQFF

size: .
D: TRBD2
V: TRBV5-1
J: TRBJ2-1
DNA: TGCGCCAGCACAGCCGAAAGGGGACTAGCGTATAGTGAGCAGTTCTTC
CDR3: CASTAERGLAYSEQFF

size: .
D: .
V: TRBV5-1
J: TRBJ1-2
DNA: TGCGCCAGCAGCTCCGGATCCGACGGCTACACCTTC
CDR3: CASSSGSDGYTF

size: .
D: .
V: TRBV6-1
J: TRBJ1-1
DNA: TGTGCCACCTTTCTCCCCACTGAAGCTTTCTTT
CDR3: CATFLPTEAFF

size: .
D: .
V: TRBV6-9
J: TRBJ2-1
DNA: TGTGCCAGCAGTTTCCGGGAGCGAAATGGTGAGCAGTTCTTC
CDR3: CASSFRERNGEQFF

size: .
D: TRBD2
V: TRBV28
J: TRBJ2-7
DNA: TGTGCCAGCAGTTCCCCCCCCGGACTAGCGGGGCAGTACTTC
CDR3: CASSSPPGLAGQYF

size: .
D: TRBD1
V: TRBV20-1
J: TRBJ1-1
DNA: TGCAGTGCTCAGGGACAGTTCTCCACTGAAGCTTTCTTT
CDR3: CSAQGQFSTEAFF

size: .
D: .
V: TRBV12-3/TRBV12-4
J: TRBJ1-5
DNA: TGTGCCAGCAGTTTGGCGCAGGGTCCGAATCAGCCCCAGCATTTT
CDR3: CASSLAQGPNQPQHF

size: .
D: TRBD1
V: TRBV19
J: TRBJ2-3
DNA: TGTGCCAGTAGCCACGGGACAGCCTTCAGCACAGATACGCAGTATTTT
CDR3: CASSHGTAFSTDTQYF

size: .
D: .
V: TRBV18
J: TRBJ2-2
DNA: TGTGCCAGCTCATCCCGAGGAGGTGGAGGCGGGGAGCTGTTTTTT
CDR3: CASSSRGGGGGELFF

size: .
D: TRBD1
V: TRBV19
J: TRBJ1-5
DNA: TGTGCCAGTACCCGCGGGACAGGTAATAGCAATCAGCCCCAGCATTTT
CDR3: CASTRGTGNSNQPQHF

size: .
D: .
V: TRBV20-1
J: TRBJ1-2
DNA: TGCAGTGCTGCCGAGGGGGGCTATGGCTACACCTTC
CDR3: CSAAEGGYGYTF

size: .
D: .
V: TRBV7-3
J: TRBJ1-3
DNA: TGTGCCAGCAGCTTAAACCCAGGGGCCACCTCTGGAAACACCATATATTTT
CDR3: CASSLNPGATSGNTIYF

size: .
D: .
V: TRBV29-1
J: TRBJ1-1
DNA: TGCAGCGGCTACCTCAGTAGGGGACAAGCTGAAGCTTTCTTT
CDR3: CSGYLSRGQAEAFF

size: .
D: .
V: TRBV9
J: TRBJ2-2
DNA: TGTGCCAGCAGCGCCACAGTTACGAGATTCAGTCCCTCTCGGGAGCTGTTTTTT
CDR3: CASSATVTRFSPSRELFF

size: .
D: .
V: TRBV29-1
J: TRBJ2-7
DNA: TGCAGCGCTACGGGACGGGGAACCTACGAGCAGTACTTC
CDR3: CSATGRGTYEQYF

size: .
D: .
V: TRBV3-1
J: TRBJ1-1
DNA: TGTGCCAGCAAAGGGGTAGGGACTGAAGCTTTCTTT
CDR3: CASKGVGTEAFF

size: few
D: .
V: TRBV11-3
J: TRBJ2-2
DNA: TGTGCCAGCAGTCTAAGTACGGGCTTTATCGGGAAGAGCACCGGGGAGCTGTTTTTT
CDR3: CASSLSTGFIGKSTGELFF

size: .
D: TRBD1
V: TRBV11-2
J: TRBJ2-7
DNA: TGTGCCACCCGACAGGGCTACGAGCAGTACTTC
CDR3: CATRQGYEQYF

size: .
D: TRBD1
V: TRBV2
J: TRBJ2-4
DNA: TGTGCCAGCAAGGACAGGGAATGGGGCATTCAGTACTTC
CDR3: CASKDREWGIQYF

size: .
D: .
V: TRBV7-3
J: TRBJ2-2
DNA: TGTGCCAGCAGCGTTCAGGCTCGCGGGGAGCTGTTTTTT
CDR3: CASSVQARGELFF

size: .
D: TRBD1
V: TRBV24-1
J: TRBJ2-1
DNA: TGTGCCACCAGTAAGGACAGGGCTCTGAATGAGCAGTTCTTC
CDR3: CATSKDRALNEQFF

size: .
D: .
V: TRBV29-1
J: TRBJ1-1
DNA: TGCAGCGTTGAAGATCCGCCAGAGTCCGCTGAAGCTTTCTTT
CDR3: CSVEDPPESAEAFF

size: .
D: .
V: TRBV19
J: TRBJ2-1
DNA: TGTGCCAGTAGTATAGGGGCTGGCAATGAGCAGTTCTTC
CDR3: CASSIGAGNEQFF

size: .
D: TRBD1
V: TRBV27
J: TRBJ1-6
DNA: TGTGCCAGCAGTTTCTACACCGGGACAGAGTATAATTCACCCCTCCACTTT
CDR3: CASSFYTGTEYNSPLHF

size: once
D: .
V: TRBV6-1
J: TRBJ1-2
DNA: TGTGCCAGCAGTGAAATTGAGGGAATAGGCTATGGCTACACCTTC
CDR3: CASSEIEGIGYGYTF

size: .
D: .
V: TRBV6-5
J: TRBJ1-2
DNA: TGTGCCAGCAGTTACGTGGACGGTCCAATGGGGTATGGCTACACCTTC
CDR3: CASSYVDGPMGYGYTF

size: .
D: .
V: TRBV29-1
J: TRBJ1-1
DNA: TGCAGCGGTTCGGGGTTAACTGAAGCTTTCTTT
CDR3: CSGSGLTEAFF

size: .
D: .
V: TRBV5-4
J: TRBJ1-1
DNA: TGTGCCAGCAGCCCTCAATGGAACACTGAAGCTTTCTTT
CDR3: CASSPQWNTEAFF

size: .
D: .
V: TRBV7-9
J: TRBJ1-2
DNA: TGTGCCAGCAGCCCCCCGGGTTCGGGGAACTATGGCTACACCTTC
CDR3: CASSPPGSGNYGYTF

size: .
D: TRBD2
V: TRBV7-6
J: TRBJ2-2
DNA: TGTGCCAGCACCCACGGCATGGGGCTAGCGGGGGGGCGTGTGGACACCGGGGAGCTGTTTTTT
CDR3: CASTHGMGLAGGRVDTGELFF

size: .
D: .
V: TRBV6-5
J: TRBJ2-1
DNA: TGTGCCAGCACTCGTTACAATGAGCAGTTCTTC
CDR3: CASTRYNEQFF

size: once
D: .
V: TRBV5-1
J: TRBJ2-6
DNA: TGCGCCAGCAGCTTGGAGATCGGATCTGGGGCCAACGTCCTGACTTTC
CDR3: CASSLEIGSGANVLTF

size: .
D: .
V: TRBV24-1
J: TRBJ2-5
DNA: TGTGCCACCAGTGATTTTGATTTCGGCCATCAAGAGACCCAGTACTTC
CDR3: CATSDFDFGHQETQYF

size: .
D: .
V: TRBV5-1
J: TRBJ2-3
DNA: TGCGCCAGCAGCTTGCTACAGTCCACAGATACGCAGTATTTT
CDR3: CASSLLQSTDTQYF

size: .
D: TRBD1
V: TRBV2
J: TRBJ1-4
DNA: TGTGCCAGCAGTGTAGGAGGACAGGGAGCTGAAAAACTGTTTTTT
CDR3: CASSVGGQGAEKLFF

size: once
D: .
V: TRBV7-9
J: TRBJ2-7
DNA: TGTGCCAGCAGGGCCGTGGACGTCCACTACGAGCAGTACTTC
CDR3: CASRAVDVHYEQYF

size: .
D: TRBD1
V: TRBV7-9
J: TRBJ2-1
DNA: TGTGCCAGCAGCGTAGCTGTAGGGACAGGGGGCGGTGAGCAGTTCTTC
CDR3: CASSVAVGTGGGEQFF

size: .
D: .
V: TRBV29-1
J: TRBJ2-1
DNA: TGCAGCGTTGAGAGACGGGAAACCAATGAGCAGTTCTTC
CDR3: CSVERRETNEQFF

size: .
D: TRBD2
V: TRBV4-1
J: TRBJ2-3
DNA: TGCGCCAGCAGCCAAGAAGGAATCGGCGGGGGGGCGGTAGATACGCAGTATTTT
CDR3: CASSQEGIGGGAVDTQYF

size: .
D: .
V: TRBV24-1
J: TRBJ2-3
DNA: TGTGCCACCAGTGATTTGACTGGAGGCACAGATACGCAGTATTTT
CDR3: CATSDLTGGTDTQYF